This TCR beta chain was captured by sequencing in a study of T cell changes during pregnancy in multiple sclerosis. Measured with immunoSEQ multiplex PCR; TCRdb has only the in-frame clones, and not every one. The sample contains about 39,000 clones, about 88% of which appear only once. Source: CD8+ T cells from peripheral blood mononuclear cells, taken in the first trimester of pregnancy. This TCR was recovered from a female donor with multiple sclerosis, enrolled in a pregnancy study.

The chain's CDR3 is CASSHQRLAARSYEQYF. CDR3 coding DNA: TGCGCCAGCAGCCACCAGCGACTAGCGGCCCGGTCCTACGAGCAGTACTTC. The chain uses TRBV4-3 and TRBJ2-7, with 9 positions matching TRBD2. V trimming: 3 bases; J trimming: 1 base; junction bases outside the gene matches: 10. Germline lookup yields CDR1 LGHNA and CDR2 YSLEER. The CDR3 sequence is 17 residues long.